This entry lists 15 T cell receptor beta chains sequenced from one sample in a study of cytomegalovirus exposure and HLA in healthy donors. Use of 60 Vbeta and 13 Jbeta primers characterized the PCR. Some clones are missing from TCRdb's copy, which holds only in-frame ones; the method was immunoSEQ multiplex PCR. There are about 140,000 clones in the sample; over 80% occur only once, and less than 3.5% lies in the top ten. The sequenced material came from PBMCs. The receptors derive from a woman younger than 45 in good health and CMV-seronegative.

The J gene is TRBJ1-4, the V gene TRBV19, with D tentatively TRBD1 (6 bases). Trimming took 5 bases from V and 8 from J, leaving 18 bases between them. CDR3 length: 15 residues. Germline-derived CDR1 and CDR2 are LNHDA and SQIVND (reference sequence). The CDR3 DNA follows: TGTGCCAGTAGTCTGCCGACAGGTCCGAGGGAAAAACTGTTTTTT. Translation gives CASSLPTGPREKLFF.

This clone occurred once. This chain links TRBV7-9 with TRBJ1-2, with 8 nucleotides matching TRBD1. Trimming at V came to 0 bases and at J to 7 bases, leaving 7 bases not matched to a gene. There are 15 residues in the CDR3. Germline CDR1 reads SEHNR; CDR2 reads FQNEAQ (reference sequence). The CDR3 region is CASSLASRDRSGYTF. As DNA, the CDR3 is TGTGCCAGCAGCTTAGCGTCCCGGGACAGGTCTGGCTACACCTTC.

The CDR3 DNA follows: TGTGCCAGCAGTTCCTGGGACAGGGACGGCTATGGCTACACCTTC. It yields the protein CASSSWDRDGYGYTF. The gene calls are TRBV6-1 and TRBJ1-2, with TRBD1 matching 9 bases. V shed 5 bases and J 4 bases; nucleotides not matched to a gene: 8. Germline V lookup: CDR1 MNHNS, CDR2 SASEGT. This CDR3 contains 15 residues.

This clone turned up a few times. The V and J genes are TRBV10-3 and TRBJ1-1; D unresolved. The CDR3 length is 13 residues. Trimming cost V 8 bases and J 1 base, with 11 bases left between them. Germline lookup yields CDR1 ENHRY and CDR2 SYGVKD. Here the CDR3 DNA reads TGTGCCATCGGAGACGGTGGGAACACTGAAGCTTTCTTT. It is translated as CAIGDGGNTEAFF.

The chain is built from TRBV4-1 and TRBJ2-3, with a possible D match to TRBD2 (6 bases). The CDR3 runs to 19 residues. Between the trimmed V and J ends, which lost 4 bases and 0 bases, there was a span of 23 bases. CDR1 and CDR2 from the germline V gene are MGHRA and YSYEKL. Here the CDR3 reads CASSRESAPTGTSTDTQYF. CDR3 bases: TGCGCCAGCAGCCGAGAGAGTGCTCCCACCGGGACTAGCACAGATACGCAGTATTTT.

This clone was seen just once. The rearrangement joins TRBV13 to TRBJ2-5, with D unclear. This CDR3 region has 13 residues. CDR1 is PRHDT and CDR2 is FYEKMQ in the germline V gene (reference sequence). V dropped 1 base and J dropped 5 bases, with 8 bases sitting between them. This CDR3 is CASSLVNLETQYF. CDR3 DNA sequence: TGTGCCAGCAGCTTAGTGAACTTGGAGACCCAGTACTTC.

This clone turned up a few times. J is TRBJ1-2 and V is TRBV29-1, with 8 bases that match TRBD1. CDR3 size: 13 residues. The V gene's germline CDR1 is SQVTM and CDR2 ANQGSEA. V was clipped by 6 bases and J by 4 bases; unmatched bases: 7. In DNA form, the CDR3 reads TGCAGCGTGCAGACAGGGGTTTCCTATGGCTACACCTTC. It codes for CSVQTGVSYGYTF.

The V and J genes are TRBV19 and TRBJ2-7; a possible D gene is TRBD1 (5 bases). The V end lost 2 bases, the J end lost 2 bases, and 13 bases lay between the germline ends. Germline assignment: CDR1 LNHDA and CDR2 SQIVND (reference sequence). The CDR3 consists of 15 residues. CDR3 protein: CASSISHRTTYEQYF. The DNA for the CDR3 is TGTGCCAGTAGTATATCCCACAGGACAACCTACGAGCAGTACTTC.

V is TRBV5-4 and J is TRBJ1-3; maybe TRBD1 (5 bases). Germline CDR1 and CDR2: SGHNT and YYREEE (reference sequence). V was shortened by 0 bases and J by 4 bases, with 8 bases between the two germline ends. This CDR3 comprises 14 residues. In DNA form, the CDR3 reads TGTGCCAGCAGCTTGGGACAGCTAGGAAACACCATATATTTT. Protein: CASSLGQLGNTIYF.

This clone was observed many times. The rearrangement links TRBV9 to TRBJ1-2; unclear D gene. There are 15 residues in the CDR3. Germline CDR1 and CDR2: SGDLS and YYNGEE. The V end lost 4 bases, the J end lost 8 bases, and 21 bases lay between the germline ends. CDR3 sequence reads: CASSPRPGDQRGYTF. The CDR3 DNA reads as TGTGCCAGCAGCCCCCGGCCAGGCGATCAAAGAGGCTACACCTTC.

The gene calls are TRBV27 and TRBJ1-1, with 8 positions matching TRBD1. The germline V gene has CDR1 MNHEY and CDR2 SMNVEV (reference sequence). There are 10 residues in the CDR3. In DNA form, the CDR3 reads TGTGTTGACAGGGGACTTGAAGCTTTCTTT. Translation: CVDRGLEAFF.

V usage is TRBV7-8 and J usage is TRBJ1-3; D remains ambiguous. V was clipped by 2 bases and J by 3 bases, with 17 bases between them. The length of the CDR3 is 17 residues. Germline V gene lookup returns CDR1 SGHVS and CDR2 FQNEAQ. The CDR3 region has the DNA TGTGCCAGCAGCTTATCTCCCTCAACAAGATATGGAAACACCATATATTTT. This codes for CASSLSPSTRYGNTIYF.

The V call is TRBV7-2, the J call TRBJ2-3; D not certain. The germline gives CDR1 SGHTA, CDR2 FQGNSA. V lost 4 bases, J lost 6 bases, and 5 bases lay in between. The CDR3 consists of 11 residues. The CDR3 DNA is TGTGCCAGCAGCTATATGGATACGCAGTATTTT. It codes for CASSYMDTQYF.

This clone has a handful of counts. The chain joins TRBV13 to TRBJ1-1, with TRBD1 as a possible D gene (5 bases). The V and J ends lost 0 bases and 8 bases respectively, with 10 bases between them. The CDR3 consists of 13 residues. CDR1 is PRHDT, CDR2 FYEKMQ, per germline (reference sequence). This CDR3 is CASSLGGVMEAFF. CDR3 DNA: TGTGCCAGCAGCTTAGGAGGGGTTATGGAAGCTTTCTTT.

The chain couples TRBV7-3 to TRBJ2-3, with 7 bases fitting TRBD2. V dropped 3 bases and J dropped 0; count of bases not matched to a gene: 6. CDR3 length: 16 residues. Per germline, CDR1 SGHTA and CDR2 FQGTGA. The CDR3 protein is CASSLGGNPSTDTQYF. The CDR3, as DNA: TGTGCCAGCAGCTTGGGGGGGAACCCTAGCACAGATACGCAGTATTTT.